A selection of T cell receptor beta chains follows, all from one sample in a study of cytomegalovirus exposure and HLA in healthy donors. This table comes from immunoSEQ multiplex PCR, and its TCRdb copy is limited to in-frame clones, with some not included. The sample records 150,000 to 200,000 clones, 80% to 85% being singletons. The sequenced sample was PBMCs. These TCRs come from a woman in her 40s in good health and CMV-seronegative. Both conserved end residues are part of each CDR3. Each record gives: J gene, D gene, clone size, V gene, CDR3 protein, CDR3 DNA. A D gene is named only where the DNA matches it firmly. Rows may omit the clone size; those that give it use once, few, many or a size class.

j_call: TRBJ2-1
d_call: .
clone_size: .
v_call: TRBV6-1
cdr3_aa: CASSERGPTRRDEQFF
cdr3_nt: TGTGCCAGCAGTGAAAGGGGCCCCACCAGGAGGGATGAGCAGTTCTTC

j_call: TRBJ2-1
d_call: TRBD2
clone_size: .
v_call: TRBV4-1
cdr3_aa: CASSQKVAGTYNEQFF
cdr3_nt: TGCGCCAGCAGCCAAAAGGTAGCGGGGACCTACAATGAGCAGTTCTTC

j_call: TRBJ1-2
d_call: TRBD1
clone_size: .
v_call: TRBV29-1
cdr3_aa: CSAGQESPGYTF
cdr3_nt: TGCAGCGCCGGACAGGAGAGCCCTGGCTACACCTTC

j_call: TRBJ2-5
d_call: .
clone_size: .
v_call: TRBV19
cdr3_aa: CASSIFRGQETQYF
cdr3_nt: TGTGCCAGTAGTATTTTCCGCGGCCAAGAGACCCAGTACTTC

j_call: TRBJ1-5
d_call: .
clone_size: few
v_call: TRBV15
cdr3_aa: CATSRDPGSNQPQHF
cdr3_nt: TGTGCCACCAGCAGAGATCCCGGTAGCAATCAGCCCCAGCATTTT

j_call: TRBJ1-3
d_call: .
clone_size: .
v_call: TRBV4-3
cdr3_aa: CASSQDFRTGAGNTIYF
cdr3_nt: TGCGCCAGCAGCCAAGATTTTCGAACGGGGGCTGGAAACACCATATATTTT

j_call: TRBJ1-2
d_call: .
clone_size: .
v_call: TRBV11-1
cdr3_aa: CASSPLGEGDYGYTF
cdr3_nt: TGTGCCAGCAGCCCCCTAGGTGAGGGCGACTATGGCTACACCTTC

j_call: TRBJ1-2
d_call: .
clone_size: once
v_call: TRBV7-2
cdr3_aa: CASSANRAPNYGYTF
cdr3_nt: TGTGCCAGCAGCGCAAACAGGGCCCCCAACTATGGCTACACCTTC

j_call: TRBJ1-1
d_call: .
clone_size: .
v_call: TRBV18
cdr3_aa: CASSPRGGNAEAFF
cdr3_nt: TGTGCCAGCTCACCACGGGGAGGGAACGCTGAAGCTTTCTTT

j_call: TRBJ1-5
d_call: .
clone_size: .
v_call: TRBV19
cdr3_aa: CASTAMAEYQPQHF
cdr3_nt: TGTGCCAGTACCGCTATGGCGGAGTATCAGCCCCAGCATTTT

j_call: TRBJ1-5
d_call: .
clone_size: .
v_call: TRBV6-1
cdr3_aa: CASRTTGQPQHF
cdr3_nt: TGTGCCAGCAGAACCACAGGCCAGCCCCAGCATTTT

j_call: TRBJ2-7
d_call: TRBD1
clone_size: .
v_call: TRBV12-5
cdr3_aa: CASQGAAYEQYF
cdr3_nt: TGTGCTAGTCAGGGGGCGGCCTACGAGCAGTACTTC

j_call: TRBJ1-1
d_call: .
clone_size: .
v_call: TRBV4-1
cdr3_aa: CASSPPQEAVPEAFF
cdr3_nt: TGCGCCAGCAGCCCTCCACAAGAGGCGGTCCCTGAAGCTTTCTTT

j_call: TRBJ2-1
d_call: .
clone_size: .
v_call: TRBV11-3
cdr3_aa: CASSLMELMDEQFF
cdr3_nt: TGTGCCAGCAGCTTGATGGAGCTGATGGATGAGCAGTTCTTC

j_call: TRBJ1-2
d_call: .
clone_size: .
v_call: TRBV7-6
cdr3_aa: CASSLGFGGEGYTF
cdr3_nt: TGTGCCAGCAGCTTAGGGTTCGGGGGAGAGGGCTACACCTTC

j_call: TRBJ2-7
d_call: TRBD2
clone_size: .
v_call: TRBV4-1
cdr3_aa: CASSQSKTLGLAGGIHYEQYF
cdr3_nt: TGCGCCAGCAGCCAGAGTAAGACCTTAGGACTAGCGGGAGGCATTCACTACGAGCAGTACTTC

j_call: TRBJ1-2
d_call: TRBD1
clone_size: few
v_call: TRBV4-3
cdr3_aa: CASSQGDRGPYGYTF
cdr3_nt: TGCGCCAGCAGCCAAGGTGACAGGGGCCCCTATGGCTACACCTTC

j_call: TRBJ2-5
d_call: .
clone_size: .
v_call: TRBV19
cdr3_aa: CASSMMTAKETQYF
cdr3_nt: TGTGCCAGTAGTATGATGACAGCGAAAGAGACCCAGTACTTC

j_call: TRBJ1-3
d_call: .
clone_size: .
v_call: TRBV7-2
cdr3_aa: CASSLGQGSSGNTIYF
cdr3_nt: TGTGCCAGCAGCTTAGGCCAGGGGAGTTCTGGAAACACCATATATTTT

j_call: TRBJ2-2
d_call: TRBD2
clone_size: .
v_call: TRBV6-6
cdr3_aa: CASRPLAGELGGELFF
cdr3_nt: TGTGCCAGCAGACCGCTAGCGGGAGAACTCGGCGGGGAGCTGTTTTTT

j_call: TRBJ2-5
d_call: TRBD1
clone_size: few
v_call: TRBV19
cdr3_aa: CASSIVATGETETQYF
cdr3_nt: TGTGCCAGTAGTATAGTTGCGACAGGGGAGACAGAGACCCAGTACTTC

j_call: TRBJ2-1
d_call: .
clone_size: .
v_call: TRBV4-1
cdr3_aa: CASSHPPASLHEQFF
cdr3_nt: TGCGCCAGCAGCCATCCCCCGGCTAGCCTTCATGAGCAGTTCTTC

j_call: TRBJ2-1
d_call: TRBD1
clone_size: .
v_call: TRBV7-9
cdr3_aa: CASSLDRGSYNEQFF
cdr3_nt: TGTGCCAGCAGCTTGGACAGGGGGTCCTACAATGAGCAGTTCTTC

j_call: TRBJ1-5
d_call: .
clone_size: .
v_call: TRBV29-1
cdr3_aa: CSASNWNQPQHF
cdr3_nt: TGCAGCGCATCTAACTGGAATCAGCCCCAGCATTTT

j_call: TRBJ1-1
d_call: .
clone_size: .
v_call: TRBV11-1
cdr3_aa: CASSLALWHTEAFF
cdr3_nt: TGTGCCAGCAGCTTAGCATTGTGGCACACTGAAGCTTTCTTT

j_call: TRBJ1-4
d_call: .
clone_size: .
v_call: TRBV5-1
cdr3_aa: CASSLGQNEKLFF
cdr3_nt: TGCGCCAGCAGCTTGGGTCAGAATGAAAAACTGTTTTTT

j_call: TRBJ2-1
d_call: TRBD2
clone_size: .
v_call: TRBV7-3
cdr3_aa: CASSQLAGGHYNEQFF
cdr3_nt: TGTGCCAGCAGCCAACTAGCGGGAGGCCACTACAATGAGCAGTTCTTC

j_call: TRBJ2-2
d_call: .
clone_size: .
v_call: TRBV5-1
cdr3_aa: CASRLNSGTSNTGELFF
cdr3_nt: TGCGCCAGCAGGCTTAATTCCGGGACATCGAACACCGGGGAGCTGTTTTTT

j_call: TRBJ1-1
d_call: .
clone_size: .
v_call: TRBV7-2
cdr3_aa: CASSLFGDTEAFF
cdr3_nt: TGTGCCAGCAGCTTGTTCGGTGACACTGAAGCTTTCTTT

j_call: TRBJ2-1
d_call: TRBD2
clone_size: .
v_call: TRBV27
cdr3_aa: CATMSLLRTSGSPHEQFF
cdr3_nt: TGTGCCACCATGAGCCTTCTTCGGACTAGCGGGAGTCCCCATGAGCAGTTCTTC

j_call: TRBJ2-3
d_call: .
clone_size: .
v_call: TRBV7-6
cdr3_aa: CASSPRLEGADTQYF
cdr3_nt: TGTGCCAGCAGCCCCCGACTAGAAGGGGCAGATACGCAGTATTTT

j_call: TRBJ2-2
d_call: .
clone_size: once
v_call: TRBV23-1
cdr3_aa: CASSQSGLKNTGELFF
cdr3_nt: TGCGCCAGCAGTCAATCGGGACTGAAGAACACCGGGGAGCTGTTTTTT

j_call: TRBJ1-1
d_call: .
clone_size: .
v_call: TRBV28
cdr3_aa: CASTFLNRAAEAFF
cdr3_nt: TGTGCCAGCACATTCCTGAACAGGGCGGCTGAAGCTTTCTTT

j_call: TRBJ1-5
d_call: TRBD1
clone_size: few
v_call: TRBV19
cdr3_aa: CASRPGQGAYSNQPQHF
cdr3_nt: TGTGCCAGTAGGCCAGGACAGGGGGCATATAGCAATCAGCCCCAGCATTTT

j_call: TRBJ1-1
d_call: .
clone_size: .
v_call: TRBV7-9
cdr3_aa: CASSLTREGRDTEAFF
cdr3_nt: TGTGCCAGCAGCTTAACAAGGGAGGGGAGGGACACTGAAGCTTTCTTT

j_call: TRBJ1-2
d_call: .
clone_size: .
v_call: TRBV7-6
cdr3_aa: CASSSGVRTVGANYGYTF
cdr3_nt: TGTGCCAGCAGCTCAGGGGTCCGGACGGTGGGGGCGAACTATGGCTACACCTTC

j_call: TRBJ1-3
d_call: .
clone_size: .
v_call: TRBV4-3
cdr3_aa: CASSQTASHWTGGNTIYF
cdr3_nt: TGCGCCAGCAGCCAGACGGCCAGCCATTGGACTGGTGGAAACACCATATATTTT

j_call: TRBJ2-5
d_call: .
clone_size: .
v_call: TRBV30
cdr3_aa: CAWSPAGEETQYF
cdr3_nt: TGTGCCTGGAGTCCCGCAGGGGAGGAGACCCAGTACTTC

j_call: TRBJ1-5
d_call: TRBD1
clone_size: .
v_call: TRBV29-1
cdr3_aa: CSVGQGSNQPQHF
cdr3_nt: TGCAGCGTTGGACAGGGCAGCAATCAGCCCCAGCATTTT

j_call: TRBJ2-3
d_call: .
clone_size: .
v_call: TRBV11-1
cdr3_aa: CASSHPPGGDTQYF
cdr3_nt: TGTGCCAGCAGCCACCCCCCAGGGGGGGATACGCAGTATTTT

j_call: TRBJ1-1
d_call: TRBD1
clone_size: few
v_call: TRBV19
cdr3_aa: CASSKRQGNTEAFF
cdr3_nt: TGTGCCAGTAGTAAGAGACAGGGGAACACTGAAGCTTTCTTT

j_call: TRBJ2-3
d_call: TRBD2
clone_size: few
v_call: TRBV9
cdr3_aa: CASSAPGGSPTDTQYF
cdr3_nt: TGTGCCAGCAGCGCCCCAGGCGGGAGTCCCACAGATACGCAGTATTTT

j_call: TRBJ2-1
d_call: TRBD2
clone_size: once
v_call: TRBV5-4
cdr3_aa: CASSLASGRGAYNEQFF
cdr3_nt: TGTGCCAGCAGCTTGGCTAGCGGGAGAGGCGCCTACAATGAGCAGTTCTTC

j_call: TRBJ2-3
d_call: .
clone_size: once
v_call: TRBV7-2
cdr3_aa: CASSSGGRSTDTQYF
cdr3_nt: TGTGCCAGCAGCTCTGGGGGCCGAAGCACAGATACGCAGTATTTT

j_call: TRBJ1-6
d_call: TRBD1
clone_size: .
v_call: TRBV13
cdr3_aa: CASSHGTGRPSPLHF
cdr3_nt: TGTGCCAGCAGCCATGGGACAGGGCGGCCTTCACCCCTCCACTTT

j_call: TRBJ1-1
d_call: TRBD1
clone_size: .
v_call: TRBV6-6
cdr3_aa: CASSYPSGQAGTEAFF
cdr3_nt: TGTGCCAGCAGTTACCCATCGGGACAGGCTGGAACTGAAGCTTTCTTT

j_call: TRBJ1-3
d_call: .
clone_size: .
v_call: TRBV19
cdr3_aa: CASGRGSGNTIYF
cdr3_nt: TGTGCCAGCGGGAGGGGGTCCGGAAACACCATATATTTT

j_call: TRBJ1-1
d_call: TRBD1
clone_size: .
v_call: TRBV4-1
cdr3_aa: CASSRAGGNTEAFF
cdr3_nt: TGCGCCAGCAGCCGCGCAGGGGGTAACACTGAAGCTTTCTTT

j_call: TRBJ2-1
d_call: .
clone_size: .
v_call: TRBV14
cdr3_aa: CASSQGASSYNEQFF
cdr3_nt: TGTGCCAGCAGCCAAGGCGCTAGCTCCTACAATGAGCAGTTCTTC

j_call: TRBJ1-2
d_call: .
clone_size: .
v_call: TRBV11-2
cdr3_aa: CASSFDLGDGYTF
cdr3_nt: TGTGCCAGCAGCTTTGATCTAGGCGATGGCTACACCTTC

j_call: TRBJ2-1
d_call: TRBD2
clone_size: .
v_call: TRBV5-1
cdr3_aa: CASSLVRTSGVYNEQFF
cdr3_nt: TGCGCCAGCAGCTTGGTACGGACTAGCGGGGTCTACAATGAGCAGTTCTTC

j_call: TRBJ1-2
d_call: TRBD1
clone_size: .
v_call: TRBV4-3
cdr3_aa: CASSQPGDRGNGYTF
cdr3_nt: TGCGCCAGCAGCCAGCCCGGAGACAGGGGTAATGGCTACACCTTC

j_call: TRBJ2-1
d_call: .
clone_size: .
v_call: TRBV7-9
cdr3_aa: CASSQSTGRRFF
cdr3_nt: TGTGCCAGCAGCCAGAGTACGGGGAGACGGTTCTTC

j_call: TRBJ1-4
d_call: .
clone_size: .
v_call: TRBV7-2
cdr3_aa: CASSFGGSREKLFF
cdr3_nt: TGTGCCAGCAGCTTCGGCGGTTCACGCGAAAAACTGTTTTTT

j_call: TRBJ2-1
d_call: .
clone_size: .
v_call: TRBV7-3
cdr3_aa: CASSLRGRSSYNEQFF
cdr3_nt: TGTGCCAGCAGCTTACGCGGAAGGAGCTCCTACAATGAGCAGTTCTTC

j_call: TRBJ2-2
d_call: TRBD2
clone_size: .
v_call: TRBV5-4
cdr3_aa: CASSLGAPRGAGELFF
cdr3_nt: TGTGCCAGCAGCTTGGGGGCTCCGCGGGGGGCCGGGGAGCTGTTTTTT

j_call: TRBJ1-2
d_call: .
clone_size: .
v_call: TRBV4-3
cdr3_aa: CASSQSKLTNYGYTF
cdr3_nt: TGCGCCAGCAGCCAGAGCAAGTTAACTAACTATGGCTACACCTTC

j_call: TRBJ2-1
d_call: .
clone_size: .
v_call: TRBV30
cdr3_aa: CAWTSYLLNEQFF
cdr3_nt: TGTGCCTGGACTAGCTACCTTCTAAATGAGCAGTTCTTC

j_call: TRBJ2-1
d_call: .
clone_size: .
v_call: TRBV19
cdr3_aa: CASSMKRLPYEQFF
cdr3_nt: TGTGCCAGTAGTATGAAGCGGCTACCATACGAGCAGTTCTTC

j_call: TRBJ2-1
d_call: TRBD2
clone_size: once
v_call: TRBV10-3
cdr3_aa: CAINGGSSEANNEQFF
cdr3_nt: TGTGCCATCAACGGCGGGAGTAGCGAGGCGAACAATGAGCAGTTCTTC